A single sample gave rise to the 11 T cell receptor beta chains below, sequenced in a study of blood T cell repertoires in COVID-19 (TCRdb year 2020). Receptors were amplified or captured by the immunoSEQ multiplex PCR assay. TCRdb mirrors the immuneACCESS table, restricted to in-frame sequences. Some clones are absent from its copies; in checked studies, under half trace to an unresolved V gene, and the reason for the others is unknown. This sample has some 120,000 clones in its table, and around 80% of those were observed once. The ten largest account for 30% to 45% of the sample. The material sequenced was peripheral blood. These receptors were obtained from a man between 40 and 49 years old with active or convalescent COVID-19.

The rearrangement joins TRBV7-9 to TRBJ2-6; D is ambiguous. This CDR3 is 15 amino acids long. The ends were cut back, 3 bases at V and 1 base at J, with 7 bases in the middle. Germline values: CDR1 SEHNR, CDR2 FQNEAQ (reference sequence). The CDR3 coding sequence is TGTGCCAGCAGCTTTTCCATGTCTGGGGCCAACGTCCTGACTTTC. It codes for CASSFSMSGANVLTF.

The chain carries TRBV30 and TRBJ1-4; tentative D call: TRBD1 (5 bases). Germline assignment: CDR1 GTSNPN and CDR2 SVGIG (reference sequence). The CDR3 runs to 15 residues. Trimming removed 2 bases at V and 9 bases at J, with 19 bases between. CDR3 DNA sequence: TGTGCCTGGAGTTCTGCAGGGCCTGGTCCCAAAAAACTGTTTTTT. It encodes CAWSSAGPGPKKLFF. Full variable domain (remainder filled in from reference TRBV30 and TRBJ1-4): SQTIHQWPATLVQPVGSPLSLECTVEGTSNPNLYWYRQAAGRGLQLLFYSVGIGQISSEVPQNLSASRPQDRQFILSSKKLLLSDSGFYLCAWSSAGPGPKKLFFGSGTQLSVL.

The gene calls are TRBV12-3 or TRBV12-4 and TRBJ1-4; 8 bases are a match to TRBD1. V trimming: 7 bases; J trimming: 3 bases; junction bases outside the gene matches: 1. The CDR3 runs 13 residues. The CDR3 spells CASKDRANEKLFF. The DNA for the CDR3 is TGTGCCAGCAAGGACAGGGCTAATGAAAAACTGTTTTTT.

This clone occurred a few times. The chain combines TRBV19 with TRBJ2-7; 9 bases are shared with TRBD1. Germline V lookup: CDR1 LNHDA, CDR2 SQIVND (reference sequence). CDR3 length: 14 amino acids. Trimming took 6 bases from V and 6 from J; bases not matched to a gene: 9. CDR3 nucleotide sequence: TGTGCCAGTAGCCCGGGACAGGGTGAAGCCGAGCAGTACTTC. It specifies CASSPGQGEAEQYF.

This clone was seen a few times. The CDR3 region is CASSLRDKYGYTF. CDR3 nucleotide sequence: TGTGCCAGCAGCTTAAGGGACAAATATGGCTACACCTTC. The chain is built from TRBV7-9 and TRBJ1-2; perhaps TRBD1 as D (6 bases). Trimming removed 2 bases from V and 5 bases from J, with 9 bases in between. Germline assignment: CDR1 SEHNR and CDR2 FQNEAQ (reference sequence). The CDR3 length is 13 residues.

This clone was found once. The gene calls are TRBV18 and TRBJ1-4; D gene unclear. V gave up 2 bases and J gave up 8 bases, with 9 bases separating them. The CDR3 runs to 13 residues. Germline CDR1 and CDR2: KGHSH and LQKENI. The CDR3 region is CASSPWGGEKLFF. As DNA, the CDR3 is TGTGCCAGCTCACCATGGGGAGGGGAAAAACTGTTTTTT.

The CDR3 sequence: CASSSLAEQYF. The CDR3 nucleotides read TGTGCCAGCAGTTCTCTAGCTGAGCAGTACTTC. The chain joins TRBV7-8 to TRBJ2-7; possible D gene TRBD2, 5 bases. Germline CDR1 SGHVS, CDR2 FQNEAQ. The CDR3 has 11 residues. V lost 6 bases and J 7 bases, leaving 10 bases between the germline ends.

The table lists this clone with a few counts. V and J are TRBV7-3 and TRBJ2-3, with no clear D. This CDR3 is built from 14 residues. CDR1 SGHTA and CDR2 FQGTGA come from the germline V gene. Trimming left V 4 bases short and J 1 base short, with 9 bases between. CDR3 bases: TGTGCCAGCAGCTCCGGTCCTGGCACAGATACGCAGTATTTT. Protein sequence: CASSSGPGTDTQYF.

The chain joins TRBV19 to TRBJ1-1; no clear D gene. Germline V gene data show CDR1 as LNHDA and CDR2 as SQIVND (reference sequence). The ends were cut back, 6 bases at V and 0 bases at J, with 8 bases in the middle. This CDR3 is 13 amino acids long. The CDR3 sequence is CASRMELNTEAFF. In DNA, the CDR3 is TGTGCCAGTAGGATGGAGTTGAACACTGAAGCTTTCTTT.

This clone was found once. The chain has TRBV11-2 and TRBJ1-4; possible D gene TRBD1, 5 bases. Between the trimmed V and J ends, which lost 0 bases and 7 bases, there was a span of 9 bases. The CDR3 spans 14 residues. Germline V gene data show CDR1 as SGHAT and CDR2 as FQNNGV. The CDR3, as DNA: TGTGCCAGCAGCTTAGAGACAGTGGGTGAAAAACTGTTTTTT. Amino acid sequence: CASSLETVGEKLFF.

The chain combines TRBV13 with TRBJ1-4; 8 bases map to TRBD1. After removal of 5 bases from V and 0 bases from J, the junction contained 2 bases not matched to a gene. Germline V gives CDR1 PRHDT, CDR2 FYEKMQ (reference sequence). The length of the CDR3 is 15 residues. CDR3 loop: CASSLDRATNEKLFF. The CDR3 nucleotides read TGTGCCAGCAGCCTGGACAGGGCAACTAATGAAAAACTGTTTTTT.